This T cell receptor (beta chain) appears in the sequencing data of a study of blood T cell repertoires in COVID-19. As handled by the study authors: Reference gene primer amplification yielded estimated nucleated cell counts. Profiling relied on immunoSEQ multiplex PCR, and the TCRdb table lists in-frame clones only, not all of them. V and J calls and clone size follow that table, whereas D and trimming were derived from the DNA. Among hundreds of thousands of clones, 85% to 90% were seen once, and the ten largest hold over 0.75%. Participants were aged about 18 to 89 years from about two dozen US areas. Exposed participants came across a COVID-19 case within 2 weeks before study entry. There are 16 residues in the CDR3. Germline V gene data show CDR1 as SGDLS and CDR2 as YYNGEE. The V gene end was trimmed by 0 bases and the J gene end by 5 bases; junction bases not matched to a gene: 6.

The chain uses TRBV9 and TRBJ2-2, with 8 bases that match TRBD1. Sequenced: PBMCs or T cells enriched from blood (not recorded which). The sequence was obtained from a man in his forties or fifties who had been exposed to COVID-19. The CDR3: CASSVVGTGGTGELFF. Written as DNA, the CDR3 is TGTGCCAGCAGCGTAGTAGGGACAGGTGGGACCGGGGAGCTGTTTTTT.